This is a list of T cell receptor beta chains from one sample in a study of shared clonotypes between healthy human individuals. Sequencing was performed with immunoSEQ multiplex PCR; in TCRdb, only in-frame clones are kept and a portion is missing. The table shows some 2.1 million clones, with roughly 94% occurring only once. The sequencing sample was made of naive CD4+ T cells sorted from blood. Source of these receptors: a man younger than 35 in good health. CDR3s include the opening cysteine and the closing phenylalanine or tryptophan. The D gene is left open where the match is weak. A row's size may be missing; if present it is once, few, many or a size class.

v_gene	abundance	j_gene	d_gene	CDR3aa	CDR3nt
TRBV5-6	.	TRBJ2-5	TRBD2	CASSSGWGGETQYF	TGTGCCAGCAGCTCTGGTTGGGGAGGGGAGACCCAGTACTTC
TRBV2	.	TRBJ1-3	TRBD1	CASSARGPGNTIYF	TGTGCCAGCAGTGCGAGGGGGCCTGGAAACACCATATATTTT
TRBV7-9	.	TRBJ2-1	.	CASSLGNGYNEQFF	TGTGCCAGCAGCCTGGGGAACGGGTACAATGAGCAGTTCTTC
TRBV30	.	TRBJ2-7	.	CAWSPSDIGPGYPYEQYF	TGTGCCTGGAGCCCCTCGGACATCGGGCCGGGGTACCCGTACGAGCAGTACTTC
TRBV29-1	once	TRBJ1-2	.	CSVEARDLWSGYTF	TGCAGCGTTGAAGCCCGGGACTTATGGAGTGGCTACACCTTC
TRBV7-6	.	TRBJ2-7	TRBD1	CASSSSGTGMGEQYF	TGTGCCAGCAGCTCCTCAGGGACAGGGATGGGCGAGCAGTACTTC
TRBV5-5	once	TRBJ2-3	TRBD2	CASTPKRGTDTQYF	TGTGCCAGCACCCCGAAGCGGGGTACAGATACGCAGTATTTT
TRBV2	.	TRBJ2-3	.	CASSYQDRYTDTQYF	TGTGCCAGCAGCTACCAGGACAGATACACAGATACGCAGTATTTT
TRBV18	.	TRBJ1-6	.	CASSPLGGNSPLHF	TGTGCCAGCTCACCACTGGGGGGGAATTCACCCCTCCACTTT
TRBV2	.	TRBJ2-5	TRBD2	CASSEAPGTSGQETQYF	TGTGCCAGCAGTGAAGCGCCAGGGACTAGCGGACAAGAGACCCAGTACTTC
TRBV5-1	.	TRBJ2-1	TRBD2	CASAGTSGRWQFF	TGCGCCAGCGCGGGGACTAGCGGGAGGTGGCAGTTCTTC
TRBV29-1	.	TRBJ2-1	.	CSVERDPNEQFF	TGCAGCGTTGAACGGGATCCCAATGAGCAGTTCTTC
TRBV10-1	once	TRBJ1-1	.	CASSLDPNTEAFF	TGCGCCAGCAGTCTTGACCCGAACACTGAAGCTTTCTTT
TRBV6-5	.	TRBJ2-7	.	CASSRAGHEQYF	TGTGCCAGCAGTCGGGCGGGGCACGAGCAGTACTTC
TRBV2	.	TRBJ2-2	.	CASSRDYTGELFF	TGTGCCAGCAGTCGTGATTACACCGGGGAGCTGTTTTTT
TRBV12-5	.	TRBJ1-5	.	CASGPRENQPQHF	TGTGCTAGTGGTCCTCGTGAGAATCAGCCCCAGCATTTT
TRBV11-3	.	TRBJ2-7	.	CASSKGGGEQYF	TGTGCCAGCAGCAAGGGAGGGGGCGAGCAGTACTTC
TRBV5-1	.	TRBJ2-3	.	CASSFGAPNTDTQYF	TGCGCCAGCAGCTTCGGGGCCCCGAACACAGATACGCAGTATTTT
TRBV2	.	TRBJ2-2	.	CASSAQRDGELFF	TGTGCCAGCAGTGCCCAACGGGATGGGGAGCTGTTTTTT
TRBV5-6	.	TRBJ1-2	.	CASSYKGGHGYTF	TGTGCCAGCAGCTATAAGGGAGGCCATGGCTACACCTTC
TRBV18	.	TRBJ1-6	TRBD1	CASSLGTVNSPLHF	TGTGCCAGCTCACTCGGGACAGTTAATTCACCCCTCCACTTT
TRBV5-8	.	TRBJ2-3	.	CASSLKGYLLTDTQYF	TGTGCCAGCAGCTTGAAAGGGTATTTACTCACAGATACGCAGTATTTT
TRBV5-4	.	TRBJ2-2	TRBD2	CASSPLAGEAGELFF	TGTGCCAGCAGCCCACTAGCGGGGGAAGCCGGGGAGCTGTTTTTT
TRBV7-9	once	TRBJ2-1	.	CASSRVEGLGEQFF	TGTGCCAGCAGCCGGGTTGAGGGGCTGGGTGAGCAGTTCTTC
TRBV2	.	TRBJ2-7	.	CASTLTDWRVSYEQYF	TGTGCCAGCACGTTGACCGACTGGAGGGTTTCTTACGAGCAGTACTTC
TRBV6-5	.	TRBJ2-2	.	CASSYQGAGELFF	TGTGCCAGCAGTTACCAAGGGGCCGGGGAGCTGTTTTTT
TRBV2	.	TRBJ2-7	.	CASSLSVPGEQYF	TGTGCCAGCAGCTTATCTGTCCCGGGAGAGCAGTACTTC
TRBV5-1	.	TRBJ2-7	TRBD2	CASRSPGTTYYEQYF	TGCGCCAGCCGCTCCCCCGGGACTACCTACTACGAGCAGTACTTC
TRBV6-4	.	TRBJ2-3	.	CASSEGASADTQYF	TGTGCCAGCAGTGAGGGGGCGAGCGCAGATACGCAGTATTTT
TRBV6-1	.	TRBJ1-3	.	CASRNPGAGNTIYF	TGTGCCAGCAGAAACCCAGGGGCTGGAAACACCATATATTTT
TRBV6-5	.	TRBJ2-7	TRBD2	CASRREASYEQYF	TGTGCCAGCCGCCGGGAGGCCTCCTACGAGCAGTACTTC
TRBV25-1	.	TRBJ2-1	TRBD1	CASSETLIDRGNEQFF	TGTGCCAGCAGTGAAACCCTAATCGACAGGGGGAATGAGCAGTTCTTC
TRBV19	.	TRBJ1-2	TRBD1	CASSTRTGAFLASPHGYTF	TGTGCCAGTAGTACCCGGACAGGGGCATTCCTAGCATCCCCTCATGGCTACACCTTC
TRBV7-2	.	TRBJ2-3	.	CASSTYPLPTDTQYF	TGTGCCAGCAGCACCTACCCCCTTCCCACAGATACGCAGTATTTT
TRBV28	.	TRBJ2-3	TRBD2	CASSSGGAHTDTQYF	TGTGCCAGCAGTAGCGGGGGGGCTCACACAGATACGCAGTATTTT
TRBV5-4	.	TRBJ1-1	.	CASTSQTGNTEAFF	TGTGCCAGCACCTCTCAAACAGGGAACACTGAAGCTTTCTTT
TRBV6-1	.	TRBJ1-3	.	CASSEGHGSITGNTIYF	TGTGCCAGCAGTGAAGGCCACGGATCAATCACTGGAAACACCATATATTTT
TRBV10-2	few	TRBJ1-2	.	CASSVEGNYGYTF	TGCGCCAGCAGTGTAGAGGGTAACTATGGCTACACCTTC
TRBV4-2	.	TRBJ2-3	TRBD2	CASSQLSGGLSDTQYF	TGTGCCAGCAGCCAGCTTAGCGGGGGGCTATCAGATACGCAGTATTTT
TRBV18	.	TRBJ2-7	.	CASSPPVGAYEQYF	TGTGCCAGCTCACCACCGGTGGGGGCCTACGAGCAGTACTTC
TRBV5-1	.	TRBJ2-1	.	CASSTGVYNEQFF	TGCGCCAGCAGCACCGGGGTCTACAATGAGCAGTTCTTC
TRBV5-4	.	TRBJ1-3	TRBD1	CASSLGQGARGNTIYF	TGTGCCAGCAGCTTGGGACAGGGGGCGCGGGGAAACACCATATATTTT